These T cell receptor beta chains were read from a single sample in a study of T cells in Graves' hyperthyroidism and ophthalmopathy. Using its own MiXCR run on the multiplex PCR reads, TCRdb lists one record per CDR3 protein. The table includes 500,000 to 600,000 distinct CDR3 sequences, 40% to 55% detected once. The sequenced sample consisted of peripheral blood or thyroid tissue (not recorded which). These receptors all stem from a woman between 18 and 29 years old with Graves' hyperthyroidism. Both conserved end residues are part of each CDR3. D genes are given only for firm matches. Only some rows state a clone size, as once, few, many or a class for expanded clones.

>-|TRBJ2-1|TRBV7-2|few
CASSLAVGGEQFF
TGTGCCAGCAGCTTAGCGGTGGGGGGTGAGCAGTTCTTC
>TRBD1|TRBJ2-6|TRBV5-4|many
CASSPGTARHSGANVLTF
TGTGCCAGCAGCCCAGGGACAGCCCGGCACTCTGGGGCCAACGTCCTGACTTTC
>-|TRBJ1-4|TRBV20-1|many
CSARVEGEREKLFF
TGCAGTGCTAGAGTCGAAGGGGAGAGGGAAAAACTGTTTTTT
>TRBD1|TRBJ1-5|TRBV24-1|-
CATSDRVGRGLWQPQHF
TGTGCCACCAGTGATCGGGTGGGCAGGGGGTTATGGCAGCCCCAGCATTTT
>-|TRBJ2-3|TRBV20-1|-
CSAPPEGTDTQYF
TGCAGTGCCCCTCCTGAAGGCACAGATACGCAGTATTTT
>TRBD2|TRBJ2-3|TRBV6-4|-
CASNRTRTSDTQYF
TGTGCCAGCAATCGGACTAGAACCTCGGATACGCAGTATTTT
>-|TRBJ1-1|TRBV19|once
CASSVRGIGTEAFF
TGTGCCAGTAGTGTTCGGGGGATCGGCACTGAAGCTTTCTTT
>-|TRBJ1-6|TRBV3-1|-
CASSHYNTPLHF
TGTGCCAGCAGCCACTATAATACACCCCTCCACTTT
>-|TRBJ1-4|TRBV2|many
CASSELREGGLFF
TGTGCCAGCAGTGAATTAAGGGAGGGTGGACTGTTTTTT
>-|TRBJ2-7|TRBV29-1|-
CSGTGVSYEQYF
TGCAGCGGGACCGGGGTATCGTACGAGCAGTACTTC
>TRBD2|TRBJ2-1|TRBV24-1|-
CATKRGLAEDNEQFF
TGTGCCACGAAGCGCGGACTAGCGGAAGACAATGAGCAGTTCTTC